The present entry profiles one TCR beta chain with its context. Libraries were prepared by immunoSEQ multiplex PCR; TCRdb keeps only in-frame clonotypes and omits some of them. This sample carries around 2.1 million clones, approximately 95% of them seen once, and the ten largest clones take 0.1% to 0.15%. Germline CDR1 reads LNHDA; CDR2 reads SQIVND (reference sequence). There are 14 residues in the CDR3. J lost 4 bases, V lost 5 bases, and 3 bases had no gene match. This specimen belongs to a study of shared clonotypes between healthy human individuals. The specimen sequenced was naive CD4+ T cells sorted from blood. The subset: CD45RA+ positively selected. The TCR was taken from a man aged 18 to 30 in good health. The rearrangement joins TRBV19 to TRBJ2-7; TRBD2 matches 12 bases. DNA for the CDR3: TGTGCCAGTAGTGCTAGCGGGAGGGTGTACGAGCAGTACTTC. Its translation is CASSASGRVYEQYF.